The clone carrying this T cell receptor (beta chain) came up once. As yet, its antigen is unknown. At one end, the junction sequence differs from germline, possibly due to a read error. The data were obtained in a study of cytomegalovirus exposure and HLA in healthy donors. PCR involved 60 Vbeta and 13 Jbeta primers. Libraries were prepared by immunoSEQ multiplex PCR; TCRdb keeps only in-frame clonotypes and omits some of them. Here the sample spans 120,000 or so clones, over 70% being singletons. Study outcomes and limitations: Earlier analysis yielded a pattern in which most TCR beta V segments were productive about 87% or about 30% of the time. In vitro, a few CMV-associated chains proved specific for CMV antigens.

The CDR3 sequence is 15 residues long. Germline CDR1 SEHNR, CDR2 FQNEAQ (reference sequence). Sample: PBMCs. This chain connects TRBV7-9 to TRBJ1-1, with 9 bases lining up with TRBD1. The sequence derives from a man between 18 and 29 years old in good health and CMV-seropositive. The CDR3 region is CSSSWGTGWNTEAFF. The CDR3 bases are TGTTCCAGCAGCTGGGGGACAGGGTGGAACACTGAAGCTTTCTTT.